Included here is one T cell receptor beta chain sequence, with context. Its matching antigen is unknown. Sequencing was performed with immunoSEQ multiplex PCR; in TCRdb, only in-frame clones are kept and a portion is missing. The data hold 150,000 to 200,000 clones, with just under 90% observed a single time. The CDR3 totals 14 residues. Germline CDR1 reads LNHDA; CDR2 reads SQIVND (reference sequence). V was trimmed by 6 bases and J by 3 bases, leaving 14 bases between them. This sample is drawn from a study of T cell responses to AZD1222 COVID-19 vaccine. General study points: Recipients of two AZD1222 doses showed rising Spike-specific TCR breadth and depth. Repertoires in all cases were sampled only once the peak T cell response had passed. Possibly, clonal diversity was underestimated; donors were largely white British and included more females.

This clonotype originated in an adult who received the MenACWY meningococcal vaccine as a control. The input for sequencing was peripheral blood, taken 28 days after the second dose of the MenACWY control vaccine. This chain connects TRBV19 to TRBJ1-1; D is uncertain. CDR3 amino acids: CASRSQQGHTEAFF. DNA for the CDR3: TGTGCCAGTAGGTCACAACAAGGGCACACTGAAGCTTTCTTT.